The 24 T cell receptor beta chains listed next were all sequenced from one sample in a study of cytomegalovirus exposure and HLA in healthy donors. Primers included in the PCR were 60 Vbeta and 13 Jbeta primers. The protocol was immunoSEQ multiplex PCR, while the TCRdb copy is restricted to in-frame clones and leaves out a portion. The table records a few hundred thousand clones, approximately 80% of them present only once. The sample taken for sequencing was PBMCs. The receptor source for this set is a man in his thirties or forties in good health and CMV-seronegative.

The CDR3 protein is CASRRGWDTEAFF. The CDR3 nucleotides are TGTGCCAGCAGGCGGGGGTGGGACACTGAAGCTTTCTTT. V usage is TRBV7-8 and J usage is TRBJ1-1; D perhaps matches TRBD1 (5 bases). The CDR3 has 13 residues. CDR1 and CDR2 (germline): SGHVS, FQNEAQ. V lost 6 bases, J lost 3 bases, and 11 bases lay in between.

The chain uses TRBV5-6 and TRBJ1-1; D might be TRBD1 (6 bases). Germline V CDR1 and CDR2: SGHDT, YYEEEE. V lost 0 bases and J lost 4, with 13 bases in between. This CDR3 has 15 residues. CDR3 bases: TGTGCCAGCAGCTTGGCCTGGGGGCTGGTCACTGAAGCTTTCTTT. It encodes CASSLAWGLVTEAFF.

The chain carries TRBV5-4 and TRBJ2-1; TRBD1 might be the D (5 bases). The germline V gene encodes CDR1 SGHNT and CDR2 YYREEE (reference sequence). The CDR3 sequence is 13 residues long. V dropped 0 bases and J dropped 9 bases, with 10 bases sitting between them. CDR3 bases: TGTGCCAGCAGCTTGGTTGGTGGGGCTGAGCAGTTCTTC. Translated, it gives CASSLVGGAEQFF.

The chain employs TRBV27 and TRBJ2-2; TRBD1 matches at 8 bases. Unmatched junction bases numbered 5, after V lost 2 bases and J lost 3 bases. Per the germline V gene, CDR1 is MNHEY and CDR2 is SMNVEV (reference sequence). The CDR3 spans 16 residues. The CDR3 is CASSLPGGADTGELFF. In DNA, the CDR3 is TGTGCCAGCAGTTTACCAGGGGGCGCGGACACCGGGGAGCTGTTTTTT.

The chain couples TRBV19 to TRBJ2-5; D is unresolved. Trimming took off 6 bases at V and 2 bases at J, with 4 bases between the two ends. The CDR3 consists of 11 residues. CDR1 LNHDA and CDR2 SQIVND come from the germline V gene (reference sequence). CDR3 amino acids: CASSKQETQYF. DNA for the CDR3: TGTGCCAGTAGCAAACAAGAGACCCAGTACTTC. Supplemented by reference TRBV19 and TRBJ2-5, the full variable domain reads DGGITQSPKYLFRKEGQNVTLSCEQNLNHDAMYWYRQDPGQGLRLIYYSQIVNDFQKGDIAEGYSVSREKKESFPLTVTSAQKNPTAFYLCASSKQETQYFGPGTRLLVL.

There are a few counts of this clone. The chain joins TRBV19 to TRBJ2-3; 8 nucleotides line up with TRBD1. The CDR3 consists of 16 residues. Losses at the gene ends were 1 base for V and 6 bases for J; bases not matched to a gene: 9. CDR1 is LNHDA and CDR2 is SQIVND in the germline V gene (reference sequence). CDR3 in DNA: TGTGCCAGTAGTATAGGAGTCAGGGGGCTTGAGGATACGCAGTATTTT. Amino acids: CASSIGVRGLEDTQYF.

The chain combines TRBV7-9 with TRBJ1-2, with 10 positions matching TRBD1. Trimming cost V 5 bases and J 5 bases; bases outside gene matches: 5. The length of the CDR3 is 14 residues. Germline V gene sequence: CDR1 SEHNR, CDR2 FQNEAQ (reference sequence). The CDR3 spells CASSPGTGVYGYTF. The CDR3 DNA sequence: TGTGCCAGCAGCCCCGGGACAGGGGTTTATGGCTACACCTTC.

This clone appeared a few times. The CDR3 DNA follows: TGTGCCAGCAGTTCGCACAGGGGGCTTCCCTACGAGCAGTACTTC. Its translation: CASSSHRGLPYEQYF. The rearrangement links TRBV27 to TRBJ2-7, with 9 bases aligning to TRBD1. The germline gives CDR1 MNHEY, CDR2 SMNVEV (reference sequence). The CDR3 totals 15 residues. Germline trimming cut 4 bases from V and 2 bases from J; bases unmatched to any gene: 6.

The rearrangement links TRBV6-5 to TRBJ2-7; D may be TRBD2 (6 bases). The CDR3 covers 15 residues. Germline CDR1 is MNHEY and CDR2 is SVGAGI. V was clipped by 5 bases and J by 3 bases, with 17 bases between them. The CDR3 bases are TGTGCCAGCAGTATGGGCGGGACGGCCGGCTACGAGCAGTACTTC. As protein: CASSMGGTAGYEQYF.

The chain carries TRBV7-8 and TRBJ2-4, with TRBD2 matching 14 bases. J gave up 4 bases and V 4 bases, and 3 bases lay outside the gene matches. The CDR3 has 16 residues. Germline assignment: CDR1 SGHVS and CDR2 FQNEAQ. For the CDR3, the DNA is TGTGCCAGCAGCTCGGGACTAGCGGGGGAGAAAAACATTCAGTACTTC. It encodes CASSSGLAGEKNIQYF.

The rearrangement uses TRBV28 and TRBJ1-2; TRBD1 matches at 10 bases. Germline V gives CDR1 MDHEN, CDR2 SYDVKM. V gave up 6 bases and J gave up 10 bases; unmatched junction bases: 11. This CDR3 is built from 14 residues. The CDR3 region is CASRQPGQGIYYTF. CDR3 nucleotide sequence: TGTGCCAGCAGGCAACCGGGACAGGGGATATACTACACCTTC.

This clone appeared a few times. V gene TRBV18 combines with J gene TRBJ1-1, with a possible D match to TRBD1 (5 bases). Germline lookup yields CDR1 KGHSH and CDR2 LQKENI. V was cut by 1 base and J by 5 bases, with 17 bases left in between. This CDR3 is 16 amino acids long. The chain's CDR3 is CASSPLAEWGGTEAFF. The CDR3 bases are TGTGCCAGCTCACCACTCGCGGAATGGGGGGGGACTGAAGCTTTCTTT.

The rearrangement links TRBV6-6 to TRBJ2-2; TRBD2 agrees at 7 bases. V was clipped by 11 bases and J by 8 bases; unmatched bases: 14. Germline loops: CDR1 MNHNY, CDR2 SVGAGI (reference sequence). This CDR3 comprises 14 residues. CDR3 in DNA: TGTGCCGTCTACTTACGGGGGGACCGAGGGGAGCTGTTTTTT. This codes for CAVYLRGDRGELFF.

J is TRBJ2-7 and V is TRBV6-5; 8 bases line up with TRBD1. Germline V gives CDR1 MNHEY, CDR2 SVGAGI. V gave up 2 bases and J gave up 3 bases; unmatched junction bases: 3. This CDR3 is built from 14 residues. In DNA, the CDR3 is TGTGCCAGCAGTTACCAGGGGGCCTACTACGAGCAGTACTTC. Translating it yields CASSYQGAYYEQYF.

About this clone itself: Mismatch with germline at one junction end may stem from a read error. V usage is TRBV5-1 and J usage is TRBJ2-6, with D possibly being TRBD1 (5 bases). Germline V gives CDR1 SGHRS, CDR2 YFSETQ. This CDR3 is built from 15 residues. This chain's CDR3 is CASSLDGSGASVLTF. CDR3 nucleotide sequence: TGCGCCAGCAGCTTGGACGGCTCTGGGGCCAGCGTCCTGACTTTC.

This clone was detected once. The chain couples TRBV5-6 to TRBJ1-5, with D uncertain. Germline V gene lookup returns CDR1 SGHDT and CDR2 YYEEEE. Deletions cut 6 bases from V and 2 bases from J, with 15 bases between. This CDR3 has 15 amino acids. As DNA, the CDR3 is TGTGCCAGCACCGAGGGCTCTAAGGGCAATCAGCCCCAGCATTTT. The encoded protein is CASTEGSKGNQPQHF. The full variable domain, rest sourced from reference TRBV5-6 and TRBJ1-5, is DAGVTQSPTHLIKTRGQQVTLRCSPKSGHDTVSWYQQALGQGPQFIFQYYEEEERQRGNFPDRFSGHQFPNYSSELNVNALLLGDSALYLCASTEGSKGNQPQHFGDGTRLSIL.

This clone turned up a few times. The chain couples TRBV6-5 to TRBJ2-5; maybe TRBD2 (7 bases). V lost 2 bases and J lost 7, with 17 bases in between. CDR1 MNHEY and CDR2 SVGAGI come from the germline V gene. This CDR3 has 15 residues. The chain's CDR3 is CASSYRGLGGGTQYF. CDR3 in DNA: TGTGCCAGCAGTTACAGAGGACTAGGGGGAGGGACCCAGTACTTC.

This chain uses TRBV29-1 with TRBJ1-1; no definite D call. The CDR3 is made up of 11 amino acids. V lost 4 bases and J lost 1, with 4 bases in between. Per the germline V gene, CDR1 is SQVTM and CDR2 is ANQGSEA. In nucleotides, the CDR3 is TGCAGCGTTGCCAAGAACACTGAAGCTTTCTTT. Translation: CSVAKNTEAFF.

The chain uses TRBV4-1 and TRBJ2-1, with D possibly matching TRBD1 (5 bases). V was shortened by 1 base and J by 1 base, with 14 bases between the two germline ends. The CDR3 is made up of 17 amino acids. CDR1 and CDR2 (germline): MGHRA, YSYEKL. CDR3 protein: CASSQGDQGQSYNEQFF. The CDR3 bases are TGCGCCAGCAGCCAAGGGGATCAGGGTCAATCCTACAATGAGCAGTTCTTC.

This clone showed up just once. The chain joins TRBV27 to TRBJ2-1; D gene uncertain. Per the germline V gene, CDR1 is MNHEY and CDR2 is SMNVEV (reference sequence). The CDR3 has 15 amino acids. Trimming stripped 5 bases from V and 0 bases from J, with 11 bases between. The CDR3 is CASSVDLSSYNEQFF. CDR3 nucleotides: TGTGCCAGCAGTGTAGACTTGAGCTCCTACAATGAGCAGTTCTTC.

V is TRBV2 and J is TRBJ1-5; D possibly corresponds to TRBD1 (5 bases). The CDR3 is 12 amino acids. CDR1 and CDR2 from the germline V gene are SNHLY and FYNNEI. Trimming left V 3 bases short and J 11 bases short, with 11 bases between. The CDR3: CASSEDVRAQHF. The CDR3 DNA reads as TGTGCCAGCAGTGAGGACGTCAGGGCCCAGCATTTT.

CDR3 amino acids: CASSEYRQGSQPQHF. DNA of the CDR3: TGTGCCAGCAGTGAATACCGACAGGGAAGTCAGCCCCAGCATTTT. The chain carries TRBV6-1 and TRBJ1-5, with 7 positions matching TRBD1. This CDR3 has 15 amino acids. The trim removed 2 bases at V and 6 bases at J, leaving 7 bases unmatched. Germline V gene lookup returns CDR1 MNHNS and CDR2 SASEGT.

The chain couples TRBV5-6 to TRBJ2-5; weak D call: TRBD1 (6 bases). This CDR3 has 14 residues. With 1 base removed from V and 3 bases from J, the gap between germline ends came to 10 bases. From germline, CDR1 is SGHDT and CDR2 YYEEEE. The CDR3 region is CASSLMAGEETQYF. The CDR3 DNA reads as TGTGCCAGCAGCTTGATGGCAGGGGAAGAGACCCAGTACTTC. Based on the CDR3 plus reference TRBV5-6 and TRBJ2-5, the full variable domain is DAGVTQSPTHLIKTRGQQVTLRCSPKSGHDTVSWYQQALGQGPQFIFQYYEEEERQRGNFPDRFSGHQFPNYSSELNVNALLLGDSALYLCASSLMAGEETQYFGPGTRLLVL.

This rearrangement joins TRBV21-1 to TRBJ1-2. TRBV21-1 is marked as a pseudogene. The CDR3 length is 15 residues. The CDR3 nucleotides are TGTGCCAGCAGCTCCCCTCTGAGAAAATATCGTGGCTACACCTTC. Translation: CASSSPLRKYRGYTF.